What follows are 17 T cell receptor beta chains derived from one specimen sequenced in a study of cytomegalovirus exposure and HLA in healthy donors. Primers for the PCR totalled 60 Vbeta and 13 Jbeta. The assay was immunoSEQ multiplex PCR, and TCRdb's table has in-frame clones only and misses some. The profile shows roughly 120,000 clones, around 10% of them singletons. The sequenced material came from PBMCs. Receptors were obtained from a man aged 30 to 45 in good health and CMV-seronegative.

Only a few counts were recorded for this clone. The rearrangement uses TRBV13 and TRBJ2-5; TRBD1 matches at 10 bases. Germline-derived CDR1 and CDR2 are PRHDT and FYEKMQ (reference sequence). The CDR3 spans 15 residues. V lost 5 bases, J lost 5 bases, and 8 bases stayed unmatched. Written as DNA, the CDR3 is TGTGCCAGCAGCGGGGAGGGACAGGGGAGTGAGACCCAGTACTTC. Protein sequence: CASSGEGQGSETQYF.

This clone was seen a handful of times. The CDR3 loop is CAWSADRGNTEAFF. The CDR3 DNA reads TGTGCCTGGAGTGCGGACAGGGGTAACACTGAAGCTTTCTTT. The V gene is TRBV30, the J gene TRBJ1-1, with 9 positions matching TRBD1. With V trimmed by 1 base and J by 2 bases, 2 bases remained unmatched. The germline CDR1 and CDR2 sequences are GTSNPN and SVGIG (reference sequence). The CDR3 length is 14 residues.

The chain recombines TRBV2 with TRBJ2-7, with TRBD1 matching over 8 bases. V shed 6 bases, J shed 1 base, and the junction held 8 bases outside the gene matches. Germline assignment: CDR1 SNHLY and CDR2 FYNNEI. The CDR3 loop spans 15 amino acids. The CDR3 reads CASREGTGPSYEQYF. The CDR3 DNA is TGTGCCAGCAGGGAGGGGACAGGCCCTTCCTACGAGCAGTACTTC.

This clone was seen a few times. This chain uses TRBV10-2 with TRBJ2-7, with 8 nucleotides matching TRBD2. In germline, CDR1 is WSHSY, CDR2 SAAADI. Germline trimming cut 6 bases from V and 2 bases from J; bases unmatched to any gene: 12. This CDR3 region has 16 residues. DNA of the CDR3: TGCGCCAGCAGGGAGACCGGGAGGGAGGTCCCCTACGAGCAGTACTTC. Amino acids: CASRETGREVPYEQYF.

The V call is TRBV19, the J call TRBJ1-5; D might be TRBD1 (6 bases). V dropped 2 bases and J dropped 7 bases, with 15 bases sitting between them. The CDR3 covers 15 residues. In germline, CDR1 is LNHDA, CDR2 SQIVND (reference sequence). The CDR3 DNA sequence: TGTGCCAGTAGTATACCGCGGGGGCGCGTCCAGCCCCAGCATTTT. Translated: CASSIPRGRVQPQHF.

This clone appeared a few times. The chain is built from TRBV7-2 and TRBJ2-3, with a possible D match to TRBD2 (7 bases). Between the trimmed V and J ends, which lost 0 bases and 6 bases, there was a span of 10 bases. CDR3 length: 14 residues. CDR1 SGHTA and CDR2 FQGNSA come from the germline V gene. This CDR3 is CASSLAGGLDTQYF. DNA for the CDR3: TGTGCCAGCAGCTTAGCGGGGGGGCTGGATACGCAGTATTTT.

The chain couples TRBV5-4 to TRBJ1-1, with D hard to call. Germline CDR1 SGHNT, CDR2 YYREEE (reference sequence). The CDR3 loop spans 16 amino acids. V lost 4 bases to trimming and J lost 4 bases, with 20 bases between them. DNA of the CDR3: TGTGCCAGCAGCCCTTCTTTATTGGTATCGGGCACTGAAGCTTTCTTT. Translation: CASSPSLLVSGTEAFF.

The chain joins TRBV6-1 to TRBJ1-2, with 8 bases lining up with TRBD1. This CDR3 is 11 amino acids long. The trim removed 5 bases at V and 13 bases at J, leaving 6 bases unmatched. Germline V gene lookup returns CDR1 MNHNS and CDR2 SASEGT. The CDR3 nucleotides read TGTGCCAGCAGTCGGGACAGGTGGAGCACCTTC. Translating gives CASSRDRWSTF.

The chain couples TRBV7-2 to TRBJ1-2; 7 bases map to TRBD1. J lost 4 bases, V lost 5 bases, and 10 bases had no gene match. Germline CDR1 and CDR2: SGHTA and FQGNSA. The CDR3 sequence is 15 residues long. For the CDR3, the DNA is TGTGCCAGCAGCAGACTGCGACAGGGTGTCTATGGCTACACCTTC. Translating gives CASSRLRQGVYGYTF.

The chain employs TRBV5-1 and TRBJ1-2; a weak D match, TRBD1 (6 bases). V gave up 1 base and J gave up 0 bases, with 10 bases separating them. Germline CDR1 and CDR2: SGHRS and YFSETQ. CDR3 size: 15 residues. CDR3 sequence reads: CASSLFQGTNYGYTF. The CDR3 nucleotides read TGCGCCAGCAGCTTGTTCCAGGGGACTAACTATGGCTACACCTTC.

The chain uses TRBV7-9 and TRBJ2-7, with a weak D call TRBD2 (6 bases). CDR1 is SEHNR and CDR2 is FQNEAQ in the germline V gene (reference sequence). The CDR3 totals 12 residues. The V end lost 4 bases, the J end lost 7 bases, and 11 bases lay between the germline ends. The CDR3 nucleotides read TGTGCCAGCAGCTACAGCCGGGGGGAGCAGTACTTC. Its protein is CASSYSRGEQYF.

The chain recombines TRBV6-1 with TRBJ2-5; unclear D gene. The tail of the sequence fits TRBJ2-7 better, so the J call may be wrong. The CDR3 contains 13 residues. Germline V gives CDR1 MNHNS, CDR2 SASEGT. The CDR3 DNA is TGTGCCAGCAGTCGTACAGTGGCCTACGAGCAGTACTTC. Residues: CASSRTVAYEQYF.

This clone has just a few counts. This rearrangement joins TRBV4-3 to TRBJ2-1, with 11 bases lining up with TRBD2. With V trimmed by 0 bases and J by 11 bases, 9 bases remained unmatched. Germline-derived CDR1 and CDR2 are LGHNA and YSLEER. CDR3 length: 16 residues. The CDR3 loop is CASSQDGSSGGQKQFF. CDR3 bases: TGCGCCAGCAGCCAAGATGGCTCTAGCGGGGGGCAAAAGCAGTTCTTC.

A few counts support this clone. This rearrangement joins TRBV30 to TRBJ2-7, with 9 positions matching TRBD1. The length of the CDR3 is 13 residues. V lost 7 bases and J lost 4; bases outside the gene matches: 8. CDR1 and CDR2 (germline): GTSNPN, SVGIG (reference sequence). Written as DNA, the CDR3 is TGTGCCTTTAAGCGGGGACAGGGTTACGAGCAGTACTTC. This sequence encodes CAFKRGQGYEQYF. Drawing the rest from reference TRBV30 and TRBJ2-7, the complete variable domain is SQTIHQWPATLVQPVGSPLSLECTVEGTSNPNLYWYRQAAGRGLQLLFYSVGIGQISSEVPQNLSASRPQDRQFILSSKKLLLSDSGFYLCAFKRGQGYEQYFGPGTRLTVT.

Within the sample, this clone is medium-sized. The chain couples TRBV10-1 to TRBJ2-1; 13 nucleotides agree with TRBD2. With 3 bases clipped from V and 8 bases from J, the junction kept 4 bases outside the gene matches. The CDR3 is made up of 15 amino acids. CDR1 WNHNN and CDR2 SYGVQD come from the germline V gene (reference sequence). The CDR3 region has the DNA TGCGCCAGCAGTGACGGGACTAGCGGGGTCGATGAGCAGTTCTTC. Translated, it gives CASSDGTSGVDEQFF.

This clone turned up a few times. The chain joins TRBV4-1 to TRBJ2-7, with unresolved D. This CDR3 has 14 residues. CDR1 MGHRA and CDR2 YSYEKL come from the germline V gene. V lost 1 base, J lost 2 bases, and 9 bases lay in between. The CDR3 DNA follows: TGCGCCAGCAGCCAAGCGTCAGATACCTACGAGCAGTACTTC. This translates into CASSQASDTYEQYF.

For the CDR3, the DNA is TGTGCCAGCAGCTTCCGGCAAGGGGGCATATACGAGCAGTACTTC. This translates into CASSFRQGGIYEQYF. This chain connects TRBV7-2 to TRBJ2-7, with TRBD1 matching 7 bases. Trimming at V came to 3 bases and at J to 4 bases, leaving 9 bases not matched to a gene. Germline V gene data show CDR1 as SGHTA and CDR2 as FQGNSA. The CDR3 totals 15 residues.